The clone carrying this T cell receptor (beta chain) has just a few counts. What it binds is not known. The data were taken from a study of T cell repertoires in cytomegalovirus infection. Study-wide context: Recently identified HLA-C-restricted CMV epitopes and well-studied HLA-B-restricted CMV epitopes were used by the study. Public TCR beta signatures marked donors with CMV infection and the matching HLA. Study results and caveats: The cumulative frequency of public TCR beta families identified carriers of CMV plus the relevant HLA. It was HLA-C-restricted CMV-specific TCR beta clonotypes that dominated the response ex vivo.

CDR3 length equals 14 residues. The V gene's germline CDR1 is MGHRA and CDR2 YSYEKL. Deletions cut 3 bases from V and 8 bases from J, with 16 bases between. Using its own MiXCR run on the reads, TCRdb lists one record per CDR3 protein. The repertoire holds 650,000 to 850,000 distinct CDR3 sequences, with around 29% as singletons. The origin of this receptor is a human donor in good health (CMV status not recorded). Some clones in this sample may be carry-over from other donors' samples. Sequenced material: cultured CD8+ T cells from PBMCs, taken from culture after CMV antigen stimulation. The chain uses TRBV4-1 and TRBJ1-2; D is unresolved. The CDR3 DNA follows: TGCGCCAGCAGCCACCTCTCTGGTTATTCCGGCTACACCTTC. It translates to CASSHLSGYSGYTF.